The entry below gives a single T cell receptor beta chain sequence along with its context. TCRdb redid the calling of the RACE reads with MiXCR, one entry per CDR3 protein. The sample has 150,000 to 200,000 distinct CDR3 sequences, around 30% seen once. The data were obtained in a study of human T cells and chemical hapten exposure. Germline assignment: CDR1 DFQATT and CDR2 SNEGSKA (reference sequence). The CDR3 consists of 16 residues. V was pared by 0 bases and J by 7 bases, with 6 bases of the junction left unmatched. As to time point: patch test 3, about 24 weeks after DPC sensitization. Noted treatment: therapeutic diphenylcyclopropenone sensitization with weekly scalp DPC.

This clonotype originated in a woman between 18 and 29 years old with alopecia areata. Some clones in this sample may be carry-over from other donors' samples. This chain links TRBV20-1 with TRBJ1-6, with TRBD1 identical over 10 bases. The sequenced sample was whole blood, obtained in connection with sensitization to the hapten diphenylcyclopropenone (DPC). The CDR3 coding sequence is TGCAGTGCTAGAGATAGGGGACAGGGGTTAAATTCACCCCTCCACTTT. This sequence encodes CSARDRGQGLNSPLHF.